These 8 T cell receptor beta chains came from one sample sequenced in a study of shared clonotypes between healthy human individuals. Profiled with immunoSEQ multiplex PCR; TCRdb holds only in-frame clones, not every one. The sample lists roughly 890,000 clones; 85% to 95% were seen once. Terminally differentiated effector memory CD45RA+ cells were excluded from the naive CD8 cells, which were CD45RO-negative and positively selected for CCR7. Input material: naive CD8+ T cells sorted from blood. These receptors were taken from a man between 25 and 39 years old in good health.

This CDR3 reads CASSDRQDSNQPQHF. For the CDR3, the DNA is TGTGCCAGCAGCGACCGACAGGATAGCAATCAGCCCCAGCATTTT. The chain uses TRBV7-9 and TRBJ1-5, with D tentatively TRBD1 (6 bases). V was cut by 5 bases and J by 0 bases, with 11 bases left in between. CDR1 and CDR2 from the germline V gene are SEHNR and FQNEAQ (reference sequence). CDR3 length equals 15 residues.

The J gene is TRBJ1-1, the V gene TRBV7-9; tentative D call: TRBD1 (6 bases). The CDR3 consists of 14 residues. The V gene lost 7 bases and the J gene lost 5 bases, with 17 bases spanning the gap. Germline V gene sequence: CDR1 SEHNR, CDR2 FQNEAQ (reference sequence). The CDR3 DNA reads TGTGCCAGCACTGGGGGCGGACGAACTACTGAAGCTTTCTTT. Protein sequence: CASTGGGRTTEAFF. Full variable domain (missing parts from reference TRBV7-9 and TRBJ1-1): DTGVSQNPRHKITKRGQNVTFRCDPISEHNRLYWYRQTLGQGPEFLTYFQNEAQLEKSRLLSDRFSAERPKGSFSTLEIQRTEQGDSAMYLCASTGGGRTTEAFFGQGTRLTVV.

For this clone: One end of the junction fails to match germline, which may point to a read error. Other DNA sequences in the sample encode the same CDR3. The chain recombines TRBV7-7 with TRBJ2-7; D is unresolved. Germline CDR1 reads SSHAT; CDR2 reads FNYEAQ (reference sequence). The length of the CDR3 is 14 residues. CDR3 sequence: CASSLDLGSYEQYF. In nucleotides, the CDR3 is TGTGCTAGCAGCTTAGACCTCGGTTCCTACGAGCAGTACTTC.

The chain carries TRBV16 and TRBJ1-2, with 7 bases aligning to TRBD1. The CDR3 extends over 17 amino acids. J gave up 3 bases and V 1 base, and 11 bases lay outside the gene matches. CDR1 is KGHSY, CDR2 FQNENV, per germline. The CDR3 DNA is TGTGCCAGCAGCCAATTCCCTCCGAGACAGGGTTACTATGGCTACACCTTC. Its translation: CASSQFPPRQGYYGYTF.

The chain carries TRBV7-9 and TRBJ2-1; 10 bases align to TRBD2. The CDR3 loop spans 14 amino acids. Germline V lookup: CDR1 SEHNR, CDR2 FQNEAQ (reference sequence). Trimming cost V 5 bases and J 8 bases; bases outside gene matches: 6. The CDR3 protein is CASSQAGGPDEQFF. The CDR3, as DNA: TGTGCCAGCAGCCAAGCGGGAGGGCCAGATGAGCAGTTCTTC.

Regarding this clone: This could be a read error, since a much larger clone is one nucleotide away. This sample also contains other DNA sequences that code for the same CDR3. The chain couples TRBV15 to TRBJ2-7; D unresolved. Trimming pared 0 bases from V and 4 bases from J, leaving 7 bases between. The CDR3 length is 13 residues. Germline assignment: CDR1 LNHNV and CDR2 YYDKDF (reference sequence). This chain's CDR3 is CATSRDLSYEQYF. For the CDR3, the DNA is TGTGCCACCAGCAGAGATCTTTCGTACGAGCAGTACTTC.

The genes are TRBV6-5 and TRBJ2-1, with 7 bases fitting TRBD1. Germline assignment: CDR1 MNHEY and CDR2 SVGAGI. CDR3 size: 15 residues. The V gene end was trimmed by 5 bases and the J gene end by 5 bases; junction bases not matched to a gene: 9. Here the CDR3 reads CASSLQGTDNNEQFF. The CDR3 nucleotides are TGTGCCAGCAGTCTTCAAGGGACAGACAACAATGAGCAGTTCTTC.

This chain uses TRBV2 with TRBJ2-7; D ambiguous. Trimming took 4 bases from V and 6 from J, leaving 7 bases between them. This CDR3 has 11 residues. Germline CDR1 reads SNHLY; CDR2 reads FYNNEI. The CDR3 sequence: CASSVTLEQYF. The CDR3 nucleotides read TGTGCCAGCAGTGTGACCCTCGAGCAGTACTTC.